The entry that follows covers one T cell receptor beta chain sequence. Its antigen is currently unknown. The data were taken from a study of cytomegalovirus exposure and HLA in healthy donors. Notes on the study in general: Upon later analysis, TCR association rates were observed to vary by HLA locus, being highest for DRB1 and lowest for HLA-C.

The PCR made use of 60 Vbeta and 13 Jbeta primers. Using immunoSEQ multiplex PCR, the repertoire was profiled, and TCRdb retains in-frame clones only, with some absent. This table has just over 150,000 clones, approximately 80% appearing once. The V gene's germline CDR1 is LNHDA and CDR2 SQIVND (reference sequence). V was trimmed by 4 bases and J by 2 bases, leaving 12 bases between them. The CDR3 loop spans 15 amino acids. This sequence joins TRBV19 and TRBJ2-1; TRBD1 is a possible D gene (6 bases). The material sequenced was PBMCs. The sequence was obtained from a woman aged 45-65 years in good health and CMV-seropositive. CDR3 DNA sequence: TGTGCCAGTAGTACCACAGGGTCAGCCTACAATGAGCAGTTCTTC. Translating it yields CASSTTGSAYNEQFF.